One and the same sample provided the 5 T cell receptor beta chains below, sequenced in a study of shared clonotypes between healthy human individuals. Using immunoSEQ multiplex PCR, the repertoire was profiled, and TCRdb retains in-frame clones only, with some absent. Of 450,000 to 500,000 clones detected, about 79% appear once; the ten largest clones hold 10% to 15%. Sequenced: PBMCs. All receptors derive from a woman aged 40 to 50 in good health. Some clones in this sample may be carry-over from other donors' samples.

The V and J genes are TRBV6-6 and TRBJ2-7, with 7 nucleotides matching TRBD1. CDR3 length equals 16 residues. The germline gives CDR1 MNHNY, CDR2 SVGAGI (reference sequence). Trimming cost V 2 bases and J 3 bases; bases outside gene matches: 10. The CDR3 protein is CASSYQLRDRYYEQYF. The DNA for the CDR3 is TGTGCCAGCAGTTACCAACTCCGGGACAGATACTACGAGCAGTACTTC.

This chain joins TRBV5-1 and TRBJ2-2; no reliable D call. Per the germline V gene, CDR1 is SGHRS and CDR2 is YFSETQ. Trimming pared 0 bases from V and 7 bases from J, leaving 7 bases between. The CDR3 totals 13 residues. CDR3 nucleotide sequence: TGCGCCAGCAGCTTGGTTGGGGTCGGGGAGCTGTTTTTT. Protein: CASSLVGVGELFF.

The J gene is TRBJ2-7, the V gene TRBV7-8; D is undetermined. Between the trimmed V and J ends, which lost 1 base and 2 bases, there was a span of 9 bases. The CDR3 length is 14 residues. The germline CDR1 and CDR2 sequences are SGHVS and FQNEAQ. CDR3: CASSLGGYPYEQYF. CDR3 coding DNA: TGTGCCAGCAGCTTAGGGGGTTACCCCTACGAGCAGTACTTC.

The chain is built from TRBV5-1 and TRBJ2-1; TRBD1 aligns across 7 bases. Germline V gene lookup returns CDR1 SGHRS and CDR2 YFSETQ. CDR3 length: 15 amino acids. The J segment lost 5 bases and the V segment lost 1 base, leaving 6 bases of the junction unmatched. In DNA form, the CDR3 reads TGCGCCAGCAGCTTGTCCAGGGGGAGAAACAATGAGCAGTTCTTC. Amino acids: CASSLSRGRNNEQFF.

The chain is built from TRBV5-6 and TRBJ2-1; TRBD1 might be the D (7 bases). Germline V gene lookup returns CDR1 SGHDT and CDR2 YYEEEE. CDR3 size: 15 residues. V lost 4 bases and J 16 bases, leaving 27 bases between the germline ends. Written as DNA, the CDR3 is TGTGCCAGCAGCCCGAGAAGGCTGGTAGCGGACAGGCGATTCTTC. Translating gives CASSPRRLVADRRFF.